Below, 23 T cell receptor beta chains from the same sample are listed, as sequenced in a study of T cells in women clearing cervical HPV infection. Profiling relied on immunoSEQ multiplex PCR, and the TCRdb table lists in-frame clones only, not all of them. The sample's table shows roughly 36,000 clones. Sequencing was done on a sample of blood buffy coat. Source of these receptors: a woman aged 18 to 75 with a cervical HPV16 infection that either progressed to CIN3+ or cleared (not recorded which).

As to this clone: The CDR3 end is not reached by the read, which stops 3 residues before it; the germline J gene fills it in. This sample also contains other DNA sequences that code for the same CDR3. The chain has TRBV7-9 and TRBJ1-1; D is perhaps TRBD1 (6 bases). Trimming left V 9 bases short and J 7 bases short, with 18 bases between. The CDR3 covers 13 residues. The germline CDR1 and CDR2 sequences are SEHNR and FQNEAQ (reference sequence). CDR3 bases read: TGTGCCAGTAGCGTACAGGGATCGGGTGAA. Translated: CASSVQGSGE. The full CDR3 is CASSVQGSGEAFF.

With respect to this clone: The read falls 3 residues short of the CDR3 end, and the missing part is taken from the germline J gene. The chain employs TRBV28 and TRBJ1-1; D possibly corresponds to TRBD1 (5 bases). V was trimmed by 10 bases and J by 5 bases, leaving 20 bases between them. In germline, CDR1 is MDHEN, CDR2 SYDVKM. The CDR3 runs 14 residues. The CDR3 loop is CATLLTREKTEAFF. CDR3 bases read: TGTGCCACCCTATTAACCAGGGAAAAGACTGAA.

Concerning this clone itself: The CDR3 end is not reached by the read, which stops 3 residues before it; the germline J gene fills it in. This sequence joins TRBV10-3 and TRBJ2-5; possibly TRBD2 for D (6 bases). This CDR3 contains 14 residues. CDR1 is ENHRY, CDR2 SYGVKD, per germline. The ends were cut back, 6 bases at V and 5 bases at J, with 16 bases in the middle. The CDR3 loop reads CAIRAGLGGETQYF. The part of the CDR3 DNA that was read is TGTGCCATCAGGGCAGGGCTAGGAGGGGAGACC.

Regarding this clone: The read ends 3 residues before the CDR3 terminus; that terminus is restored from the germline J gene. The chain links TRBV20-1 to TRBJ2-1; D is uncertain. Trimming took 3 bases from V and 7 from J, leaving 10 bases between them. This CDR3 comprises 12 residues. From germline, CDR1 is DFQATT and CDR2 SNEGSKA (reference sequence). CDR3 DNA, as far as it was read: TGCAGTGCTAGCGCTGTAACTAATGAG. Translating gives CSASAVTNE. The complete CDR3 reads CSASAVTNEQFF.

This CDR3 is CSARDPFGGAAGNTIYF. The sequenced CDR3 bases are TGCAGTGCTAGAGATCCTTTCGGGGGGGCGGCCGGAAACACC. This chain links TRBV20-1 with TRBJ1-3; tentatively, D is TRBD1 (6 bases). The missing CDR3 end, 3 residues past where the read stops, is filled in from the germline J gene. The germline gives CDR1 DFQATT, CDR2 SNEGSKA (reference sequence). V was cut by 0 bases and J by 4 bases, with 19 bases left in between. This CDR3 contains 17 residues.

Note on this clone: The CDR3 end is not reached by the read, which stops 3 residues before it; the germline J gene fills it in. The V call is TRBV19, the J call TRBJ1-5; TRBD1 agrees at 8 bases. The ends lost 6 bases at V and 5 bases at J; junction bases unmatched: 9. CDR1 is LNHDA, CDR2 SQIVND, per germline (reference sequence). This CDR3 contains 15 residues. The CDR3 DNA, read in part, is TGTGCCAGTAGCTCCCGGGACAGGATTTATCAGCCC. Protein product: CASSSRDRIYQP. The full CDR3 protein reads CASSSRDRIYQPQHF.

On this clone: The CDR3 end falls 3 residues outside the read, so it is completed with the germline J gene. This chain uses TRBV2 with TRBJ2-2, with TRBD1 identical over 9 bases. CDR1 is SNHLY and CDR2 is FYNNEI in the germline V gene. The length of the CDR3 is 16 residues. Here the CDR3 reads CASRVGTGKGGEKLFF. The CDR3 bases that were read are TGTGCCAGCAGAGTCGGGACAGGGAAAGGGGGGGAAAAG. The full variable domain, in which reference TRBV2 and TRBJ2-2 provide the parts outside the CDR3, is EPEVTQTPSHQVTQMGQEVILRCVPISNHLYFYWYRQILGQKVEFLVSFYNNEISEKSEIFDDQFSVERPDGSNFTLKIRSTKLEDSAMYFCASRVGTGKGGEKLFFGEGSRLTVL.

Comments on this clone: The read ends 3 residues before the CDR3 terminus; that terminus is restored from the germline J gene. This chain uses TRBV18 with TRBJ1-2; D gene uncertain. The CDR3 extends over 17 amino acids. Germline CDR1 and CDR2: KGHSH and LQKENI. The DNA read from the CDR3 is TGTGCCAGCTCGCCCTTACTAGCGGGAGGTGGCACAGATACC. Translating gives CASSPLLAGGGTDT. The complete CDR3 sequence is CASSPLLAGGGTDTYTF.

On this clone: The CDR3 end lies 3 residues beyond the end of the read and is filled in from the germline J gene. The genes are TRBV5-1 and TRBJ2-3; D gene unclear. CDR1 and CDR2 (germline): SGHRS, YFSETQ. The CDR3 extends over 11 amino acids. Between the trimmed V and J ends, which lost 5 bases and 3 bases, there was a span of 4 bases. CDR3 loop: CASRRTDTQYF. Incomplete CDR3 DNA: TGCGCCAGCAGAAGGACAGATACG.

Details on this clone: The DNA ends 3 residues before the CDR3 does, and the rest of the CDR3 is filled in from the germline J gene. The chain carries TRBV5-1 and TRBJ2-3; D might be TRBD2 (7 bases). In germline, CDR1 is SGHRS, CDR2 YFSETQ. V dropped 7 bases and J dropped 0 bases, with 15 bases sitting between them. The CDR3 loop spans 15 amino acids. The CDR3 here is CASGGGGVSTDTQYF. The covered CDR3 bases are TGCGCCAGCGGAGGGGGGGGAGTAAGCACAGATACG.

To note about this clone: The read comes to an end 3 residues before the CDR3 does, leaving the germline J gene to fill in the end. V and J are TRBV7-9 and TRBJ1-2; D may be TRBD1 (5 bases). Germline assignment: CDR1 SEHNR and CDR2 FQNEAQ (reference sequence). This CDR3 has 14 residues. Incomplete CDR3 DNA: TGTGCCAGCGAACCTGGGACTTCCTCCTACGAC. It specifies CASEPGTSSYD. The whole CDR3 is CASEPGTSSYDYTF.

This clone registers medium-sized by frequency. CDR3 bases read: TGCGCCAGCACTTCGGGACACAGCTACGAG. It yields the protein CASTSGHSYE. The full CDR3 protein reads CASTSGHSYEQYF. The J gene is TRBJ2-7, the V gene TRBV23-1; weak D call: TRBD1 (6 bases). The read is 3 residues too short to cover the CDR3 end, so that end is filled in from the germline J gene. Being an ORF, TRBV23-1 has a function that is uncertain. Trimming pared 7 bases from V and 3 bases from J, leaving 13 bases between. This CDR3 contains 13 residues.

On this clone itself: The read halts 3 residues ahead of the CDR3 end, with the missing end drawn from the germline J gene. The chain recombines TRBV7-2 with TRBJ2-7, with a weak D call TRBD1 (6 bases). V lost 2 bases and J 3 bases, leaving 14 bases between the germline ends. This CDR3 has 15 amino acids. CDR1 and CDR2 (germline): SGHTA, FQGNSA. The CDR3 sequence is CASSLRDTSLYEQYF. The part of the CDR3 DNA that was read is TGTGCCAGCAGCTTAAGGGACACTTCCCTCTACGAG.

Concerning this clone: From the germline J gene comes the end of the CDR3, since the read stops 3 residues before it. The chain combines TRBV2 with TRBJ2-2; TRBD1 might be the D (6 bases). CDR1 SNHLY and CDR2 FYNNEI come from the germline V gene. The CDR3 is 15 residues long. Trimming cost V 5 bases and J 4 bases, with 14 bases left between them. The chain's CDR3 is CASSYGTSGTGELFF. Partial CDR3 DNA: TGTGCCAGCAGTTACGGGACATCGGGCACCGGGGAG.

Notes on this clone: The read comes to an end 3 residues before the CDR3 does, leaving the germline J gene to fill in the end. This chain uses TRBV28 with TRBJ2-3; D ambiguous. Looked up from germline, CDR1 is MDHEN and CDR2 is SYDVKM. The V end lost 6 bases, the J end lost 2 bases, and 15 bases lay between the germline ends. The CDR3 covers 15 residues. CDR3 region: CASSPLRLLTDTQYF. CDR3 DNA (partial): TGTGCCAGCAGCCCTCTGAGACTCCTCACAGATACG. Variable domain in full (rest from reference TRBV28 and TRBJ2-3): DVKVTQSSRYLVKRTGEKVFLECVQDMDHENMFWYRQDPGLGLRLIYFSYDVKMKEKGDIPEGYSVSREKKERFSLILESASTNQTSMYLCASSPLRLLTDTQYFGPGTRLTVL.

On this clone itself: Coverage ceases 3 residues before the CDR3 finishes, and the germline J gene fills in the end. The chain uses TRBV28 and TRBJ1-6; weak D call: TRBD1 (6 bases). The CDR3 is 14 residues long. Germline CDR1 and CDR2: MDHEN and SYDVKM. Trimming took off 4 bases at V and 3 bases at J, with 7 bases between the two ends. The DNA read from the CDR3 is TGTGCCAGCAGTTACAGGGACTATAATTCACCC. Translated: CASSYRDYNSP. The entire CDR3 reads CASSYRDYNSPLHF.

As concerns this clone: Read sequence stops 3 residues before the CDR3 end, and the germline J gene provides the missing end. This sequence joins TRBV11-2 and TRBJ2-1; a weak D match, TRBD1 (5 bases). CDR1 is SGHAT, CDR2 FQNNGV, per germline. The V end was cut by 5 bases, the J end by 8 bases, with 7 bases between. CDR3 length: 11 residues. The CDR3 DNA, read in part, is TGTGCCAGCAGCGGGGCACATGAG. It yields the protein CASSGAHE. From start to end, the CDR3 is CASSGAHEQFF.

Notes on this clone: With the read ending 3 residues before the CDR3 end, the germline J gene is used to fill in that end. The J gene is TRBJ1-1, the V gene TRBV5-1; no clear D gene. Trimming cost V 4 bases and J 0 bases, with 10 bases left between them. The CDR3 runs to 14 residues. Germline CDR1 is SGHRS and CDR2 is YFSETQ. The DNA read from the CDR3 is TGCGCCAGCAGCCCCGCAGGAATGAACACTGAA. It specifies CASSPAGMNTE. The full CDR3 protein is CASSPAGMNTEAFF.

In regard to this clone: The CDR3 end is not reached by the read, which stops 3 residues before it; the germline J gene fills it in. The gene calls are TRBV30 and TRBJ1-4, with 9 positions matching TRBD1. There are 13 residues in the CDR3. Germline V gene sequence: CDR1 GTSNPN, CDR2 SVGIG (reference sequence). V trimming: 2 bases; J trimming: 8 bases; junction bases outside the gene matches: 3. CDR3 amino acids: CAWSLTGGEKLFF. CDR3 bases read: TGTGCCTGGAGTTTGACAGGGGGGGAAAAA.

With regard to this clone: The CDR3 goes on 3 residues after the read ends, and that part is filled in from the germline J gene. The chain uses TRBV7-3 and TRBJ2-7, with D perhaps matching TRBD1 (6 bases). Germline-derived CDR1 and CDR2 are SGHTA and FQGTGA. Trimming left V 0 bases short and J 5 bases short, with 11 bases between. The CDR3 consists of 14 residues. This chain's CDR3 is CASSLTGAADEQYF. CDR3 DNA (partial): TGTGCCAGCAGCTTAACGGGGGCGGCGGACGAG.

Note on this clone: The read gets to within 3 residues of the CDR3 end, and the germline J gene fills in the rest. The rearrangement uses TRBV20-1 and TRBJ1-2, with D possibly TRBD1 on 6 matching bases. The germline V gene encodes CDR1 DFQATT and CDR2 SNEGSKA (reference sequence). The CDR3 has 13 amino acids. V lost 5 bases, J lost 1 base, and 11 bases lay in between. The CDR3 loop reads CSALGGGNYGYTF. The part of the CDR3 DNA that was read is TGCAGTGCTTTAGGGGGGGGTAACTATGGC.

With regard to this clone: The read finishes 3 residues shy of the CDR3 end, and the germline J gene is used to complete it. The chain has TRBV30 and TRBJ2-3, with TRBD1 matching 8 bases. Germline lookup yields CDR1 GTSNPN and CDR2 SVGIG (reference sequence). CDR3 length: 13 residues. CDR3 DNA (partial): TGTGCCTGGGCCAGGGGGCAGGGCCAGCCG. Protein sequence: CAWARGQGQP. The CDR3 in its entirety is CAWARGQGQPQYF.

Worth noting for this clone: The CDR3 goes on 3 residues after the read ends, and that part is filled in from the germline J gene. This sequence joins TRBV29-1 and TRBJ1-1, with 9 bases aligning to TRBD1. CDR1 and CDR2 from the germline V gene are SQVTM and ANQGSEA. The CDR3 covers 12 residues. V was pared by 5 bases and J by 3 bases, with 1 base of the junction left unmatched. The CDR3 region is CSVRQGDTEAFF. CDR3 DNA, as far as it was read: TGCAGCGTTCGACAGGGGGACACTGAA.